This T cell receptor (beta chain) was obtained from a study of human T cells and chemical hapten exposure. Study-wide results and caveats: Compared with pre-sensitization or healthy control sets, expanded TCRs clustered more.

Per the original methods: With a range of 23,224 to 690,600, the median per sample was 95,638 TCRs. One entry per CDR3 protein results from TCRdb running MiXCR on the RACE reads. Here the V and J calls rest on TCRdb's processing, not on the authors' analysis. The sample carries 95,000 to 150,000 distinct CDR3 sequences, approximately 11% recorded once. Documented time point: patch test 3, about 24 weeks after DPC sensitization. Documented treatment: therapeutic diphenylcyclopropenone sensitization with weekly scalp DPC. CDR1 and CDR2 from the germline V gene are SGHNT and YYREEE (reference sequence). This CDR3 is built from 16 residues. V trimming: 4 bases; J trimming: 6 bases; junction bases outside the gene matches: 11. This clonotype showed up just a few times. The antigen remains unidentified.

Source: whole blood, taken in connection with sensitization to the hapten diphenylcyclopropenone (DPC). The chain couples TRBV5-4 to TRBJ2-7; 12 bases are shared with TRBD2. This sequence was found in a woman between 45 and 65 years old with alopecia areata. Some clones in this sample may be carry-over from other donors' samples. The CDR3 loop is CASSPPPGTSGCEQYF. CDR3 coding DNA: TGTGCCAGCAGCCCACCACCGGGGACTAGCGGGTGCGAGCAGTACTTC.